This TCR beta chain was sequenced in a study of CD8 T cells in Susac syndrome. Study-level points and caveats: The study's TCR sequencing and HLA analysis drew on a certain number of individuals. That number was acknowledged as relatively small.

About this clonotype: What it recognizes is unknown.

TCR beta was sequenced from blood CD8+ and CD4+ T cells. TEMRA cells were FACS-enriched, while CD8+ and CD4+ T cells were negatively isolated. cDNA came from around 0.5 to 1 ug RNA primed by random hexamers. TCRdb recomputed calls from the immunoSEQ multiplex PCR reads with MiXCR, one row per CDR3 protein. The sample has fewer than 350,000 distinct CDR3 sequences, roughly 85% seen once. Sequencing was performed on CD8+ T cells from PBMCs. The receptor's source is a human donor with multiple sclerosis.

The CDR3 region has the DNA TGTGCCAGCAGCCAAGATTACAGACTAGCGGAGGGCGCAGATACGCAGTATTTT. This gives the protein CASSQDYRLAEGADTQYF. V usage is TRBV3-1 and J usage is TRBJ2-3; 9 bases align to TRBD2. Germline V lookup: CDR1 LGHDT, CDR2 YNNKEL (reference sequence). Trimming took 0 bases from V and 4 from J; bases not matched to a gene: 11. The CDR3 sequence is 18 residues long.